Ten or more counts support the clone carrying this TCR beta chain. Its antigen is as yet unknown. This CDR3 is also generated by other DNA sequences in the sample. This sample was included in a study of metastatic and nonmetastatic thyroid tumors. The study, taken as a whole, reports: Significantly higher TCR beta diversity was reportedly seen in malignant thyroid tumors than benign nodules, in blood and tumor.

In the source study's methods: CDR3 differences across clinicopathological groups were used to build a distant-metastasis classifier for papillary thyroid cancer. TCRdb called clones again from the PCR reads with MiXCR. The V and J calls were determined by TCRdb, not by the authors. There are around 20,000 clones in the sample; approximately 16% occur only once, and around 18% lies in the top ten. None of the patients had undergone any treatment ahead of thyroid surgery. Trimming cost V 5 bases and J 2 bases, with 9 bases left between them. This CDR3 has 14 amino acids. Germline CDR1 SEHNR, CDR2 FQNEAQ (reference sequence).

This rearrangement joins TRBV7-9 to TRBJ1-4; possibly TRBD1 for D (5 bases). The source is a male donor with papillary thyroid cancer or a benign thyroid nodule (not recorded which). Some clones in this sample may be carry-over from other donors' samples. The sequenced material came from blood. For the CDR3, the DNA is TGTGCCAGCAGCGCAGGGTCCACTAATGAAAAACTGTTTTTT. Translating gives CASSAGSTNEKLFF.